This TCR beta chain was profiled in a study of T cell responses to AZD1222 COVID-19 vaccine. Study in general: Pooled in the analysis were second doses at about 4 or about 12 weeks.

This clone was picked up one time. No antigen is known for it. Some clones are missing from TCRdb's copy, which holds only in-frame ones; the method was immunoSEQ multiplex PCR. The sample records more than 100,000 clones, over 90% being singletons. In germline, CDR1 is SQVTM, CDR2 ANQGSEA. The CDR3 length is 13 residues. V shed 4 bases and J shed 2 bases, with 10 bases lying between them. General observations from the study: CD4 TCRs associated with vaccination spanned spike, dominating at 160-218 and 743-854. After the peak T cell response, and only then, were repertoires sampled. With two AZD1222 doses given, Spike-specific TCR breadth and depth both rose.

This material consisted of peripheral blood, taken on day 0 of AZD1222 vaccination. This clonotype was obtained from an adult in good health. The chain combines TRBV29-1 with TRBJ2-3, with D possibly matching TRBD2 (5 bases). The CDR3 nucleotides are TGCAGCGTTGTGCGACTACTCACAGATACGCAGTATTTT. Amino acid sequence: CSVVRLLTDTQYF.